This TCR beta chain originates from a study of long-term antiretroviral therapy in people with HIV. Study findings and constraints: Controls had broader CDR3 length ranges than HIV repertoires did.

Runs used v3.0 of the immunoSEQ assay and were done at survey level. Produced via immunoSEQ multiplex PCR; TCRdb's table is partial and in-frame only. The profile shows 12,000 or so clones, approximately 79% of them singletons. As regards this clone: Antigen specificity is unknown.

Trimming at V came to 4 bases and at J to 8 bases, leaving 11 bases not matched to a gene. CDR3 size: 15 residues. Germline V lookup: CDR1 MNHEY, CDR2 SVGAGI. Here the sequenced sample was unsorted PBMCs, taken 0.8 years before starting antiretroviral therapy. The clonotype comes from a woman between 40 and 50 years old with HIV. The V gene is TRBV6-5, the J gene TRBJ2-3; 8 positions agree with TRBD1. This chain's CDR3 is CASSSAGTGPGTQYF. CDR3 bases: TGTGCCAGCAGTTCCGCCGGGACAGGCCCTGGTACGCAGTATTTT.